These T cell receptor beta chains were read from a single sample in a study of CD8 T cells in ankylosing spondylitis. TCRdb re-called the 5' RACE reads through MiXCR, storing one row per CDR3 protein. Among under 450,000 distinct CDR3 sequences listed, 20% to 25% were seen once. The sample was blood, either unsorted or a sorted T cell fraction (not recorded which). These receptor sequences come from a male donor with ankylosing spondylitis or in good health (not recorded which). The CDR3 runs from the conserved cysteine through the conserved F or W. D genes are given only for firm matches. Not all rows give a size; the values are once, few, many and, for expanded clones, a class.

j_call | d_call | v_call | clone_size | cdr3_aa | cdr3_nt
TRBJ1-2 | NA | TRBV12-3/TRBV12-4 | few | CASSFGALLGYTF | TGTGCCAGCAGTTTCGGCGCGCTACTGGGCTACACCTTC
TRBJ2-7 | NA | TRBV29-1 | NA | CSVEGKGTYEQYF | TGCAGCGTTGAAGGCAAGGGAACCTACGAGCAGTACTTC
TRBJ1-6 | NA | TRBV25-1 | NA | CASSSHQDSYNSPLHF | TGTGCCAGCAGTTCCCACCAGGACTCCTATAATTCACCCCTCCACTTT
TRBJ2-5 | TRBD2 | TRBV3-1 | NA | CATCQDLLAGVQETQYF | TGTGCCACCTGCCAAGATTTGCTAGCGGGGGTGCAAGAGACCCAGTACTTC
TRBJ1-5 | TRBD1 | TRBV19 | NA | CASSPRTGEGNQPQHF | TGTGCCAGTAGTCCACGGACAGGGGAAGGCAATCAGCCCCAGCATTTT
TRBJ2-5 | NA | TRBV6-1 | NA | CASRTYDRNQETQYF | TGTGCCAGCAGAACTTACGACCGGAACCAAGAGACCCAGTACTTC
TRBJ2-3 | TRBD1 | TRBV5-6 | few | CASSLGTGWETDTQYF | TGTGCCAGCAGCTTGGGGACAGGGTGGGAGACAGATACGCAGTATTTT
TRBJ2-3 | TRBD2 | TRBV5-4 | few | CASQTGLAGLLAADTQYF | TGTGCCAGTCAGACGGGACTAGCGGGGTTACTAGCGGCAGATACGCAGTATTTT
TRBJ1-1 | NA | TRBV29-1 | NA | CSAEGPRPEAFF | TGCAGCGCCGAGGGACCGAGGCCTGAAGCTTTCTTT
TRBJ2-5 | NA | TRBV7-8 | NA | CASSLPFPGETQYF | TGTGCCAGCAGCTTACCTTTCCCGGGGGAGACCCAGTACTTC
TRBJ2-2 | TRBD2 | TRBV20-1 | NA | CSARVGLAGYGELFF | TGCAGTGCTAGAGTTGGACTAGCGGGGTACGGGGAGCTGTTTTTT
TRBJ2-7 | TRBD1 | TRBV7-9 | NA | CASSSRRGQVDKQYF | TGTGCCAGCAGCTCGCGCAGGGGGCAAGTGGACAAGCAGTACTTC